This T cell receptor beta chain appears in the sequencing data of a study of T-cell reconstitution after alpha-beta-depleted transplantation in children. The CDR3 loop spans 17 amino acids. The ends lost 0 bases at V and 1 base at J; junction bases unmatched: 5. The V gene's germline CDR1 is SGHRS and CDR2 YFSETQ. Molecular barcoding with unique molecular identifiers was used for the TCRbeta library. MiXCR, run by TCRdb on the PCR reads, gives a single entry per CDR3 protein. The data show a few hundred thousand distinct CDR3 sequences, approximately 20% seen once. The chain joins TRBV5-1 to TRBJ2-7, with 12 bases fitting TRBD2. This clonotype was sampled from a human donor who donated a stem cell graft to a child with acute lymphoblastic leukemia. The starting material was PBMCs from the stem cell graft donor, obtained from the stem cell graft. CDR3 sequence reads: CASSLAETSGSSYEQYF. DNA for the CDR3: TGCGCCAGCAGCTTGGCAGAGACTAGCGGGAGTTCCTACGAGCAGTACTTC. The whole variable domain, filled in from reference TRBV5-1 and TRBJ2-7, reads KAGVTQTPRYLIKTRGQQVTLSCSPISGHRSVSWYQQTPGQGLQFLFEYFSETQRNKGNFPGRFSGRQFSNSRSEMNVSTLELGDSALYLCASSLAETSGSSYEQYFGPGTRLTVT.